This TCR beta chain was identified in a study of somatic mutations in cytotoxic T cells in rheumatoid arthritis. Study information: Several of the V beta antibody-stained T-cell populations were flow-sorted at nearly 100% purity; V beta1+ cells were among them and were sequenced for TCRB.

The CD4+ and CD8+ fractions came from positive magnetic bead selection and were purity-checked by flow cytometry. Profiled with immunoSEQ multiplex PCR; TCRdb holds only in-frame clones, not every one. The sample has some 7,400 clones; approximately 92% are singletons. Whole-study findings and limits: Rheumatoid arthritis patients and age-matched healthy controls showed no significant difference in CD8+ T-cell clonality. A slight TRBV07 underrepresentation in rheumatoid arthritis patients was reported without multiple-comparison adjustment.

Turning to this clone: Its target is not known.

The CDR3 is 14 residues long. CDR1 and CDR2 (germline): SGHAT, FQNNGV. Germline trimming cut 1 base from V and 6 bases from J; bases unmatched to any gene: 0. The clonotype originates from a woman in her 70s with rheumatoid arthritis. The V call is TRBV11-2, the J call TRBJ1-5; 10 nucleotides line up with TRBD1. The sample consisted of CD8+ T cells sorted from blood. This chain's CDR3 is CASSLGTGGQPQHF. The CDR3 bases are TGTGCCAGCAGCTTAGGGACAGGGGGTCAGCCCCAGCATTTT. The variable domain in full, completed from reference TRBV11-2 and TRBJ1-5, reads EAGVAQSPRYKIIEKRQSVAFWCNPISGHATLYWYQQILGQGPKLLIQFQNNGVVDDSQLPKDRFSAERLKGVDSTLKIQPAKLEDSAVYLCASSLGTGGQPQHFGDGTRLSIL.